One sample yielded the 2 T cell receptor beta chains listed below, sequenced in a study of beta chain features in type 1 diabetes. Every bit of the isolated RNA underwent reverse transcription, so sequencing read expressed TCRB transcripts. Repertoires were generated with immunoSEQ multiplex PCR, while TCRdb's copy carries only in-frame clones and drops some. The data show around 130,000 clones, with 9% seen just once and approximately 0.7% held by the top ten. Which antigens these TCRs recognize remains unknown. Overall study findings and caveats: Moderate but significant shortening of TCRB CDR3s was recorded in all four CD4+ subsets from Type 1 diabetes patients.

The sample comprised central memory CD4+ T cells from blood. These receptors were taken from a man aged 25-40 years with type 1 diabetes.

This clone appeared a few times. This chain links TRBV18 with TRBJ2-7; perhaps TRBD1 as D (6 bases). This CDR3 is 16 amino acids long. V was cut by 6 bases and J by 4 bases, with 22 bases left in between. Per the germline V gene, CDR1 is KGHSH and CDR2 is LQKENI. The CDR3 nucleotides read TGTGCCAGCTCTCAACCCCCCTTGGGGGCTCTTTACGAGCAGTACTTC. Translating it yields CASSQPPLGALYEQYF.

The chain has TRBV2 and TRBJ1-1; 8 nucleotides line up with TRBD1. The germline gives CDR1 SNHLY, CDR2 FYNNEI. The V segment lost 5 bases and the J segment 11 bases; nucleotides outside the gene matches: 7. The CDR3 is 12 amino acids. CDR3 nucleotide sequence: TGTGCCAGCAGTCCGAGACAGGGGCCGGCTTTCTTT. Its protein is CASSPRQGPAFF.